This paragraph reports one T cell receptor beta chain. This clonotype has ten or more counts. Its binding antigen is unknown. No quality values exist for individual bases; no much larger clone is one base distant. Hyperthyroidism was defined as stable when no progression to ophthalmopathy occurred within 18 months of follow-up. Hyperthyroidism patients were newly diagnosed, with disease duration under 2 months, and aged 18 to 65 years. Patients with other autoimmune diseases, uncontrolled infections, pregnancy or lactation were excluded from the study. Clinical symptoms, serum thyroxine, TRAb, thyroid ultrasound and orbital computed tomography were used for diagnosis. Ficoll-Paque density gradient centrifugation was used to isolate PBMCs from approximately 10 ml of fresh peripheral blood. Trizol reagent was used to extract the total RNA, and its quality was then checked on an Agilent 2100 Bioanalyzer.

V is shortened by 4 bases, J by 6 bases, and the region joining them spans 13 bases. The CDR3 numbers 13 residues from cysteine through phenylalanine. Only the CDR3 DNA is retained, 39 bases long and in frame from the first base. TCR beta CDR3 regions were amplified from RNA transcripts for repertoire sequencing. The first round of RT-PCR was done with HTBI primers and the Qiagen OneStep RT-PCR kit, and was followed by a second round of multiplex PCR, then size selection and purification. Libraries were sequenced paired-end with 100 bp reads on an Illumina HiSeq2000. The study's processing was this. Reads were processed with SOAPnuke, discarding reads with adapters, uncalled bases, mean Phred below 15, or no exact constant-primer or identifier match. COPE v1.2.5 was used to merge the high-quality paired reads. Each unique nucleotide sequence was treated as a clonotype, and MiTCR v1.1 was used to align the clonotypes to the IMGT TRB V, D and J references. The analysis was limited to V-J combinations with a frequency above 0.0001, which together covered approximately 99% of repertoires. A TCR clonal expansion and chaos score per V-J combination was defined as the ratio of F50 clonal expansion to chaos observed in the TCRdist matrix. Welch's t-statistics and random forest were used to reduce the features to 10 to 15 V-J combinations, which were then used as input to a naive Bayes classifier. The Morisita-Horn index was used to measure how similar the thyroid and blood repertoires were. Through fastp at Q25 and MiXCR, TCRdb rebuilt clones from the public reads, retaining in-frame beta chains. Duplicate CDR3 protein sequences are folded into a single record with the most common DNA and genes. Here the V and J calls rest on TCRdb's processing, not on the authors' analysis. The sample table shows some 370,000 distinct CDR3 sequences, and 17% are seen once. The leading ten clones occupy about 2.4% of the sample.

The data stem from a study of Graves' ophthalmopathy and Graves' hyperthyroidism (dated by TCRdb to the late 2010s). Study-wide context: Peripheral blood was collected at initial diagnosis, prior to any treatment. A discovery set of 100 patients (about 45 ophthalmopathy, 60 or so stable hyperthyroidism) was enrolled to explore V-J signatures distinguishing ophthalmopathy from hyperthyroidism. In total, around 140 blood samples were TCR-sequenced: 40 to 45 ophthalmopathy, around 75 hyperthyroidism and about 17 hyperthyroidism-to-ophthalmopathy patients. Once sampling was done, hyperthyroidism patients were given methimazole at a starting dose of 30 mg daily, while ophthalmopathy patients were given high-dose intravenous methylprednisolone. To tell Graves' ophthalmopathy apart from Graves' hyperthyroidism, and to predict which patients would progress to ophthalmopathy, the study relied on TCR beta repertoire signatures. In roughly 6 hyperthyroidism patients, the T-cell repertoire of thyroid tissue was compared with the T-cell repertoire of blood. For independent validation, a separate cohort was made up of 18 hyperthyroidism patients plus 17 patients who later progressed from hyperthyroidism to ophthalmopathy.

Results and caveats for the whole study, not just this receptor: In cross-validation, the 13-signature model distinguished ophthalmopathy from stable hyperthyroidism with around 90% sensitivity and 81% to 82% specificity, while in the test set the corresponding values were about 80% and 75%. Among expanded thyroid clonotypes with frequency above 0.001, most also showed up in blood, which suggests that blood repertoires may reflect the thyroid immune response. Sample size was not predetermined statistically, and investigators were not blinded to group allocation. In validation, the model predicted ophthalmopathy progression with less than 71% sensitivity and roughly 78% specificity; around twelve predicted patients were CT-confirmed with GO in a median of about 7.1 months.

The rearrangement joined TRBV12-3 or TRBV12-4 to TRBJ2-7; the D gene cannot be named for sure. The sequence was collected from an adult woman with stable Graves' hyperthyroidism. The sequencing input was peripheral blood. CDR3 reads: CASSYYIDSEQYF. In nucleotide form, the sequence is TGTGCCAGCAGTTACTACATCGATTCCGAGCAGTACTTC.